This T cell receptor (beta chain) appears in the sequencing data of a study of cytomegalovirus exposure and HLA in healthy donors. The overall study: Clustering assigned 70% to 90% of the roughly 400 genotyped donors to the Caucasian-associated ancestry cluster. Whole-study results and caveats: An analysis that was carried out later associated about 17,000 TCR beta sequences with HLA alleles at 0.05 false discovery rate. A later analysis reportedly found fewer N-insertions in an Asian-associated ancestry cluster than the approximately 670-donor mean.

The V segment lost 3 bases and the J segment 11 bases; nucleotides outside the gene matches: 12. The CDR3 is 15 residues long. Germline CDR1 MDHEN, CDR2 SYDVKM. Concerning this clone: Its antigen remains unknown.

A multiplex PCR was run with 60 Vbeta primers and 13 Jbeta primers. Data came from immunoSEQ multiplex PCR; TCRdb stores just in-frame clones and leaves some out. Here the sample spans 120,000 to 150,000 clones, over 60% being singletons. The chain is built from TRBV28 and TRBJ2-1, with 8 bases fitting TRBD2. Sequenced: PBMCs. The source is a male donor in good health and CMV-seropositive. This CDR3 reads CASSFITSGSRQQFF. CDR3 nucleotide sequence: TGTGCCAGCAGTTTTATCACTAGCGGATCAAGGCAGCAGTTCTTC.